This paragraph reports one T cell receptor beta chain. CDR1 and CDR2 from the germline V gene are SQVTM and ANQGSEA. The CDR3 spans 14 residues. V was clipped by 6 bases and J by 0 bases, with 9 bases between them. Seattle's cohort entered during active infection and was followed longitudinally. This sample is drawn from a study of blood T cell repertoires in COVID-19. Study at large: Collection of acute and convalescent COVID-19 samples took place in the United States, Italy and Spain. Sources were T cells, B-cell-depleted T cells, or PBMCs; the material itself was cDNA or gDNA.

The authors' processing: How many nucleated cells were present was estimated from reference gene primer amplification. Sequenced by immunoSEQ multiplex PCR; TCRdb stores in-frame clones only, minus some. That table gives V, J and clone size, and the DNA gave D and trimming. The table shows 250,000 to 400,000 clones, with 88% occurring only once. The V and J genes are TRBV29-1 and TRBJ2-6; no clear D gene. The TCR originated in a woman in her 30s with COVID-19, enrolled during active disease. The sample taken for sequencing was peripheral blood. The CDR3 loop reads CSVRLYSGANVLTF. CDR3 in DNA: TGCAGCGTCCGACTGTACTCTGGGGCCAACGTCCTGACTTTC.